Sequencing of this TCR beta chain was carried out in a study of blood T cell repertoires in COVID-19. There are 13 residues in the CDR3. Germline V gene data show CDR1 as SGDLS and CDR2 as YYNGEE. Between the trimmed V and J ends, which lost 0 bases and 12 bases, there was a span of 13 bases. Produced via immunoSEQ multiplex PCR; TCRdb's table is partial and in-frame only. Of around 150,000 clones in the sample, around 87% were seen once. The rearrangement joins TRBV9 to TRBJ2-1, with D possibly being TRBD2 (5 bases). Sequences were obtained from peripheral blood. This sequence originates from a man aged 18 to 29 with acute or convalescent COVID-19. CDR3 sequence: CASSVAPAGGQFF. DNA for the CDR3: TGTGCCAGCAGCGTAGCTCCGGCAGGAGGGCAGTTCTTC.